The text below deals with one TCR beta chain. As yet, its antigen is unknown. These data are taken from a study of cytomegalovirus exposure and HLA in healthy donors. Only in-frame clones appear in the TCRdb table, and some are missing; sequencing was by immunoSEQ multiplex PCR. This sample carries about 74,000 clones, 94% of them seen once, and the ten largest clones take approximately 1.5%. The germline CDR1 and CDR2 sequences are WSHSY and SAAADI. V shed 3 bases and J shed 5 bases, with 8 bases lying between them. The CDR3 is made up of 13 amino acids. Overall study findings and caveats: TCR sequences were mostly rare, though some public TCRs occurred in many donors. There were 150 to 200 TCR beta chains listed as cytomegalovirus-associated.

The TCR originated in a man aged 18 to 35 in good health and CMV-seropositive. Sequenced sample: PBMCs. This chain uses TRBV10-2 with TRBJ1-5; the D gene is possibly TRBD1 (6 bases). CDR3 protein: CASSDYRDQPQHF. Written as DNA, the CDR3 is TGCGCCAGCAGTGATTACAGGGATCAGCCCCAGCATTTT.